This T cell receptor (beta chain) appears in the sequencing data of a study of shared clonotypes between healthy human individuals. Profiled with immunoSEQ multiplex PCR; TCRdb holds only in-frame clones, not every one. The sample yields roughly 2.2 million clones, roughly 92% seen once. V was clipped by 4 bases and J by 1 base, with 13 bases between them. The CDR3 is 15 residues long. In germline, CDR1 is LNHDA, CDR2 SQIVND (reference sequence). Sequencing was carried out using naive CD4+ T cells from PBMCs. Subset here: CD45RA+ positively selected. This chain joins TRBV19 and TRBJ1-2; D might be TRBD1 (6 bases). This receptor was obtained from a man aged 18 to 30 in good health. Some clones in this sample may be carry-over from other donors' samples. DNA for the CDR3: TGTGCCAGTAGTACCCTGACAGGAGGTAACTATGGCTACACCTTC. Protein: CASSTLTGGNYGYTF.